The T cell receptor beta chain under discussion was sequenced for a study of T cells in Graves' hyperthyroidism and ophthalmopathy. This clonotype came up a few times. Its antigen remains unknown. Study results and limitations: Ophthalmopathy prediction by the model preceded onset by a median 6.5 months. From stable hyperthyroidism, ophthalmopathy was separated by a 13 V-J model.

V lost 3 bases, J lost 2 bases, and 3 bases stayed unmatched. Germline CDR1 reads MNHNS; CDR2 reads SASEGT. There are 15 residues in the CDR3. Amplification of TCR beta CDR3 regions used RNA as the template. HTBI primers were used for first-round RT-PCR of the TCR CDR3. TCRdb recomputed calls from the multiplex PCR reads with MiXCR, one row per CDR3 protein. In the table there are about 530,000 distinct CDR3 sequences, 17% of which are singletons. The authors took PBMCs from 10 ml fresh peripheral blood. The V and J genes are TRBV6-1 and TRBJ2-7, with TRBD2 identical over 11 bases. The clonotype originates from a woman between 18 and 29 years old with Graves' ophthalmopathy. The sample taken for sequencing was blood. CDR3 in amino acids: CASSDGSGRAYEQYF. The CDR3 region has the DNA TGTGCCAGCAGTGATGGTAGCGGGAGGGCCTACGAGCAGTACTTC.